The 26 T cell receptor beta chains below come from one sample, sequenced in a study of blood T cell repertoires in COVID-19. Sequencing was performed with immunoSEQ multiplex PCR; in TCRdb, only in-frame clones are kept and a portion is missing. The sample has 120,000 or so clones, about 86% seen once; the top ten hold 5.9%. Sequencing used peripheral blood. The receptors here all came from a man older than 75 with active or convalescent COVID-19.

The chain links TRBV4-3 to TRBJ2-3, with TRBD2 identical over 9 bases. Looked up from germline, CDR1 is LGHNA and CDR2 is YSLEER. This CDR3 spans 16 amino acids. After removal of 0 bases from V and 6 bases from J, the junction contained 7 bases not matched to a gene. CDR3 sequence reads: CASSQDGSGGSDTQYF. DNA of the CDR3: TGCGCCAGCAGCCAAGATGGCAGCGGGGGGTCCGATACGCAGTATTTT.

The genes are TRBV12-5 and TRBJ2-1; D remains ambiguous. CDR3 length equals 13 residues. With 2 bases removed from V and 10 bases from J, the gap between germline ends came to 12 bases. Germline CDR1 and CDR2: LGHNT and FRNRAP. The CDR3 DNA follows: TGTGCTAGTGGTTTGTTCGAGCTTTACGAGCAGTTCTTC. As protein: CASGLFELYEQFF.

V and J are TRBV19 and TRBJ1-6; D gene ambiguous. Germline CDR1 reads LNHDA; CDR2 reads SQIVND (reference sequence). The CDR3 totals 14 residues. Trimming left V 3 bases short and J 7 bases short, with 10 bases between. In DNA form, the CDR3 reads TGTGCCAGTAGTATCCGGAGGGAAAATTCACCCCTCCACTTT. Translated, it gives CASSIRRENSPLHF.

This clone is a singleton in its sample. The CDR3 is CASTRPGDTQYF. CDR3 in DNA: TGTGCCAGCACCCGCCCGGGGGATACGCAGTATTTT. The rearrangement uses TRBV27 and TRBJ2-3; D might be TRBD2 (5 bases). Germline V gene lookup returns CDR1 MNHEY and CDR2 SMNVEV (reference sequence). The CDR3 is 12 amino acids. V was cut by 7 bases and J by 6 bases, with 11 bases left in between.

The rearrangement uses TRBV7-9 and TRBJ2-7; 9 positions match TRBD2. Germline V CDR1 and CDR2: SEHNR, FQNEAQ (reference sequence). Germline trimming cut 8 bases from V and 6 bases from J; bases unmatched to any gene: 8. The length of the CDR3 is 13 residues. The DNA of the CDR3 is TGTGCCAGCGCTCAGGGGACTAGCAGCGAGCAGTACTTC. Translated: CASAQGTSSEQYF.

The rearrangement joins TRBV4-3 to TRBJ2-7; 7 nucleotides agree with TRBD1. The V gene end was trimmed by 1 base and the J gene end by 5 bases; junction bases not matched to a gene: 14. This CDR3 has 17 residues. Germline CDR1 is LGHNA and CDR2 is YSLEER. CDR3 amino acids: CASSQGVSRQGRNEQYF. DNA of the CDR3: TGCGCCAGCAGCCAAGGGGTATCAAGACAGGGTCGGAACGAGCAGTACTTC.

The genes are TRBV4-2 and TRBJ2-3; D is uncertain. Trimming cost V 0 bases and J 1 base, with 8 bases left between them. CDR3 size: 15 residues. Germline V gene sequence: CDR1 LGHNA, CDR2 YNFKEQ. CDR3 amino acids: CASSQDGAGTDTQYF. In nucleotides, the CDR3 is TGTGCCAGCAGCCAAGATGGTGCAGGCACAGATACGCAGTATTTT.

This clone was detected once. The rearrangement joins TRBV19 to TRBJ1-5; D is uncertain. CDR3 size: 15 residues. Germline V gene sequence: CDR1 LNHDA, CDR2 SQIVND (reference sequence). The germline V and J ends were trimmed by 4 bases and 0 bases, with 10 bases remaining between them. As DNA, the CDR3 is TGTGCCAGTAGTAAAACAGCTAATAGCAATCAGCCCCAGCATTTT. This translates into CASSKTANSNQPQHF.

This chain links TRBV14 with TRBJ2-3; tentatively, D is TRBD1 (6 bases). The CDR3 totals 16 residues. Germline CDR1 is SGHDN and CDR2 is FVKESK. V lost 7 bases to trimming and J lost 0 bases, with 17 bases between them. The CDR3 bases are TGTGCCAGCACCCCGAGGGGGACCGTGAGCACAGATACGCAGTATTTT. Its translation: CASTPRGTVSTDTQYF.

J is TRBJ2-2 and V is TRBV19; 7 bases line up with TRBD1. The J segment lost 6 bases and the V segment lost 3 bases, leaving 7 bases of the junction unmatched. This CDR3 region has 15 residues. Germline V gene sequence: CDR1 LNHDA, CDR2 SQIVND (reference sequence). This chain's CDR3 is CASSIQITGAGELFF. CDR3 sequence (DNA): TGTGCCAGTAGTATCCAAATCACAGGGGCCGGGGAGCTGTTTTTT.

The chain employs TRBV4-3 and TRBJ1-4, with no clear D. From germline, CDR1 is LGHNA and CDR2 YSLEER. This CDR3 is 14 amino acids long. V lost 1 base and J lost 8, with 11 bases in between. CDR3 nucleotide sequence: TGCGCCAGCAGCCAAGGGAGAGGAGGAGAAAAACTGTTTTTT. As protein: CASSQGRGGEKLFF.

This clone appeared a single time. The J gene is TRBJ1-4, the V gene TRBV6-5; D not certain. With 6 bases removed from V and 3 bases from J, the gap between germline ends came to 8 bases. The germline V gene encodes CDR1 MNHEY and CDR2 SVGAGI. The CDR3 runs to 13 residues. This CDR3 reads CASRPGSNEKLFF. The CDR3 DNA sequence: TGTGCCAGCAGGCCGGGTTCTAATGAAAAACTGTTTTTT.

J is TRBJ2-2 and V is TRBV5-1; 8 bases are shared with TRBD2. The J segment lost 4 bases and the V segment lost 4 bases, leaving 9 bases of the junction unmatched. The CDR3 contains 16 residues. The V gene's germline CDR1 is SGHRS and CDR2 YFSETQ. In DNA form, the CDR3 reads TGCGCCAGCAGCGGGACGGGGGGGCGCATCACCGGGGAGCTGTTTTTT. It encodes CASSGTGGRITGELFF.

This chain connects TRBV5-4 to TRBJ2-3, with TRBD2 matching 9 bases. The V segment lost 4 bases and the J segment 5 bases; nucleotides outside the gene matches: 5. CDR3 size: 14 residues. The germline V gene has CDR1 SGHNT and CDR2 YYREEE (reference sequence). The CDR3, as DNA: TGTGCCAGCAGCCCCAGCGGGGGGTTAGATACGCAGTATTTT. Protein product: CASSPSGGLDTQYF.

J is TRBJ2-3 and V is TRBV28, with TRBD2 matching over 11 bases. Losses at the gene ends were 4 bases for V and 0 bases for J; bases not matched to a gene: 0. The CDR3 extends over 15 amino acids. The germline CDR1 and CDR2 sequences are MDHEN and SYDVKM. DNA for the CDR3: TGTGCCAGCAGTTGGACTAGCGGGAGCACAGATACGCAGTATTTT. Amino acid sequence: CASSWTSGSTDTQYF.

With respect to this clone: Other DNA sequences in this specimen translate into the identical CDR3. This sequence joins TRBV11-2 and TRBJ2-4; tentatively, D is TRBD2 (5 bases). Germline values: CDR1 SGHAT, CDR2 FQNNGV. This CDR3 region has 14 residues. Trimming pared 5 bases from V and 1 base from J, leaving 9 bases between. This CDR3 is CASSAGVAKNIQYF. As DNA, the CDR3 is TGTGCCAGCAGCGCCGGGGTCGCCAAAAACATTCAGTACTTC.

The rearrangement links TRBV5-1 to TRBJ2-3; perhaps TRBD2 as D (5 bases). Germline CDR1 reads SGHRS; CDR2 reads YFSETQ. With 6 bases removed from V and 5 bases from J, the gap between germline ends came to 10 bases. This CDR3 is 12 amino acids long. DNA for the CDR3: TGCGCCAGCATAGCCGGAGGAGATACGCAGTATTTT. Its translation: CASIAGGDTQYF.

This chain uses TRBV27 with TRBJ1-5, with D perhaps matching TRBD1 (6 bases). CDR1 and CDR2 from the germline V gene are MNHEY and SMNVEV (reference sequence). Trimming removed 6 bases at V and 1 base at J, with 13 bases between. CDR3 length: 15 amino acids. The CDR3 protein is CASRGGGQSNQPQHF. CDR3 DNA sequence: TGTGCCAGCAGGGGAGGGGGGCAAAGCAATCAGCCCCAGCATTTT.

The chain links TRBV5-1 to TRBJ2-2; D unclear. Trimming removed 0 bases from V and 1 base from J, with 4 bases in between. Germline CDR1 and CDR2: SGHRS and YFSETQ. This CDR3 is 14 amino acids long. CDR3 DNA: TGCGCCAGCAGCTTGGCCAGGAACACCGGGGAGCTGTTTTTT. Translation: CASSLARNTGELFF. The whole variable domain, remainder taken from reference TRBV5-1 and TRBJ2-2, is KAGVTQTPRYLIKTRGQQVTLSCSPISGHRSVSWYQQTPGQGLQFLFEYFSETQRNKGNFPGRFSGRQFSNSRSEMNVSTLELGDSALYLCASSLARNTGELFFGEGSRLTVL.

Worth noting for this clone: An end of the junction differs from the germline gene, which may be a read error. The chain combines TRBV19 with TRBJ1-4; D ambiguous. Per germline, CDR1 LNHDA and CDR2 SQIVND (reference sequence). This CDR3 contains 14 residues. As DNA, the CDR3 is TGTGCCAGTAGTATTGTGACAACAAATGAAAAACTGTTTTTT. As protein: CASSIVTTNEKLFF.

This chain uses TRBV27 with TRBJ1-5, with a possible D match to TRBD1 (6 bases). Trimming pared 6 bases from V and 5 bases from J, leaving 14 bases between. Per germline, CDR1 MNHEY and CDR2 SMNVEV (reference sequence). The CDR3 is made up of 14 amino acids. The CDR3 DNA follows: TGTGCCAGCAGCCCGCAGGGGCTGGATCAGCCCCAGCATTTT. As protein: CASSPQGLDQPQHF.

V and J are TRBV27 and TRBJ2-7; D is possibly TRBD1 (6 bases). Trimming cost V 5 bases and J 0 bases, with 14 bases left between them. Germline-derived CDR1 and CDR2 are MNHEY and SMNVEV (reference sequence). The CDR3 has 15 residues. CDR3 coding DNA: TGTGCCAGCAGTCGGACAGCCCAGAGCTCCTACGAGCAGTACTTC. Translation: CASSRTAQSSYEQYF.

CDR3 DNA sequence: TGTGCCAGCAGCGCCTGGACAGGATTCTATGGCTACACCTTC. Its protein product is CASSAWTGFYGYTF. The rearrangement uses TRBV5-6 and TRBJ1-2, with 7 bases identical to TRBD1. Germline V CDR1 and CDR2: SGHDT, YYEEEE. This CDR3 has 14 amino acids. The trim removed 4 bases at V and 4 bases at J, leaving 7 bases unmatched.

This chain uses TRBV6-2 or TRBV6-3 with TRBJ2-2, with no clear D. The V and J ends lost 5 bases and 6 bases respectively, with 7 bases between them. The CDR3 totals 12 residues. Germline V gene sequence: CDR1 MNHEY, CDR2 SVGEGT. The CDR3 DNA sequence: TGTGCCAGCAGTCCCCCGTCCGGGGAGCTGTTTTTT. Protein: CASSPPSGELFF.

The chain's CDR3 is CASSVDRGGVTDTQYF. CDR3 coding DNA: TGTGCCAGCAGCGTAGACCGGGGGGGCGTCACAGATACGCAGTATTTT. The rearrangement links TRBV9 to TRBJ2-3; 8 bases agree with TRBD2. V shed 0 bases and J 2 bases; nucleotides not matched to a gene: 5. Germline values: CDR1 SGDLS, CDR2 YYNGEE. The CDR3 sequence is 16 residues long.

The DNA of the CDR3 is TGCGCCAGCAGCCAACAACAGGGGGCCTACGAGCAGTACTTC. This encodes CASSQQQGAYEQYF. The gene calls are TRBV4-3 and TRBJ2-7, with 8 bases identical to TRBD1. There are 14 residues in the CDR3. Germline CDR1 is LGHNA and CDR2 is YSLEER. V dropped 2 bases and J dropped 2; count of bases not matched to a gene: 2.